The clone carrying this T cell receptor (beta chain) showed up just once. The sample comes from a study of blood T cell repertoires in COVID-19. Study in general: The origin of the acute and convalescent COVID-19 samples was the United States, Italy and Spain. The cDNA or gDNA used as material had been derived from T cells, B-cell-depleted T cells, or PBMCs.

In the authors' workflow: Nucleated cell number was recorded as an estimate derived from reference gene primer amplification. The repertoire was sequenced with immunoSEQ multiplex PCR; TCRdb's copy has only in-frame clones and lacks some. V, J and clone size were drawn from that table, and D and trimming were deduced from the DNA. The sample lists about 250,000 clones, around 83% occurring once. From germline, CDR1 is MNHEY and CDR2 SMNVEV (reference sequence). Trimming at V came to 8 bases and at J to 4 bases, leaving 19 bases not matched to a gene. The CDR3 has 17 residues. This TCR derives from an elderly man with acute or convalescent COVID-19. What was sequenced was peripheral blood. V gene TRBV27 combines with J gene TRBJ1-2; 7 bases map to TRBD1. The CDR3 region is CASGNRGARRWGYGYTF. CDR3 bases: TGTGCCAGCGGAAACAGGGGCGCACGCCGATGGGGCTATGGCTACACCTTC.